The 21 T cell receptor beta chains reported below all come from one sample, sequenced in a study of beta chain features in type 1 diabetes. Expressed TCRB transcripts got sequenced, as all isolated RNA was reverse transcribed. The data were produced by immunoSEQ multiplex PCR, yet TCRdb's version contains in-frame clones alone and is incomplete. In the table there are 130,000 to 150,000 clones, nearly 50% of which are singletons. Material: Tregs from blood. All receptors derive from a young man in good health.

This clone came up once. This chain connects TRBV5-1 to TRBJ1-2; unclear D gene. CDR3 length equals 15 residues. Trimming removed 1 base at V and 1 base at J, with 11 bases between. In germline, CDR1 is SGHRS, CDR2 YFSETQ. CDR3 DNA sequence: TGCGCCAGCAGCTTGAATTCGGGGTTTAACTATGGCTACACCTTC. This translates into CASSLNSGFNYGYTF. The variable domain in full, completed from reference TRBV5-1 and TRBJ1-2, reads KAGVTQTPRYLIKTRGQQVTLSCSPISGHRSVSWYQQTPGQGLQFLFEYFSETQRNKGNFPGRFSGRQFSNSRSEMNVSTLELGDSALYLCASSLNSGFNYGYTFGSGTRLTVV.

This clone came up a few times. The CDR3 sequence is CASSSGLAGADTQYF. CDR3 in DNA: TGTGCCAGCAGCTCGGGACTAGCGGGGGCAGATACGCAGTATTTT. The chain couples TRBV7-2 to TRBJ2-3, with TRBD2 matching 14 bases. CDR1 is SGHTA, CDR2 FQGNSA, per germline. Trimming took 4 bases from V and 4 from J; bases not matched to a gene: 1. The CDR3 is 15 amino acids.

V usage is TRBV6-6 and J usage is TRBJ1-4, with a tentative D call TRBD1 (5 bases). CDR3 size: 14 residues. The V end was cut by 5 bases, the J end by 7 bases, with 14 bases between. From germline, CDR1 is MNHNY and CDR2 SVGAGI (reference sequence). CDR3 sequence reads: CASSRRAGSEKLFF. The CDR3 bases are TGTGCCAGCAGTCGCCGGGCAGGGTCTGAAAAACTGTTTTTT.

This clone has only a few counts. The chain is built from TRBV7-2 and TRBJ2-5; D call uncertain. The V end was cut by 2 bases, the J end by 5 bases, with 15 bases between. The CDR3 runs 15 residues. Germline CDR1 SGHTA, CDR2 FQGNSA. Here the CDR3 reads CASSLYTVATETQYF. The CDR3 DNA reads TGTGCCAGCAGCTTATATACTGTAGCTACGGAGACCCAGTACTTC. The full variable domain, in which reference TRBV7-2 and TRBJ2-5 provide the parts outside the CDR3, is GAGVSQSPSNKVTEKGKDVELRCDPISGHTALYWYRQSLGQGLEFLIYFQGNSAPDKSGLPSDRFSAERTGGSVSTLTIQRTQQEDSAVYLCASSLYTVATETQYFGPGTRLLVL.

There are a few counts of this clone. The rearrangement joins TRBV5-1 to TRBJ2-5; 15 bases agree with TRBD2. CDR1 and CDR2 (germline): SGHRS, YFSETQ. The CDR3 runs 15 residues. V lost 4 bases and J lost 2; bases outside the gene matches: 0. The CDR3 DNA reads as TGCGCCAGCAGCGGACTAGCGGGAGGGCAAGAGACCCAGTACTTC. Its protein is CASSGLAGGQETQYF.

The chain carries TRBV7-2 and TRBJ1-2; 7 positions match TRBD1. The V gene end was trimmed by 4 bases and the J gene end by 7 bases; junction bases not matched to a gene: 9. CDR3 length: 14 amino acids. The germline V gene encodes CDR1 SGHTA and CDR2 FQGNSA. The CDR3 is CASSSQGPLGGYTF. In DNA form, the CDR3 reads TGTGCCAGCAGCTCACAGGGGCCGTTGGGTGGCTACACCTTC.

This chain joins TRBV5-1 and TRBJ2-1; 9 nucleotides align to TRBD2. Germline CDR1 SGHRS, CDR2 YFSETQ. The CDR3 has 11 residues. The V and J ends lost 4 bases and 15 bases, in that order; junction bases with no gene match: 5. CDR3 DNA sequence: TGCGCCAGCAGCCCGGGACTAGCCCTGTTCTTC. Protein sequence: CASSPGLALFF.

For the CDR3, the DNA is TGTGCCAGCAGTGCCCTCCGGGGGGCCACCACCGTTTACGAGCAGTACTTC. Its protein is CASSALRGATTVYEQYF. The chain couples TRBV28 to TRBJ2-7; tentative D call: TRBD2 (7 bases). The CDR3 consists of 17 residues. CDR1 MDHEN and CDR2 SYDVKM come from the germline V gene. Trimming removed 5 bases at V and 4 bases at J, with 24 bases between.

V is TRBV9 and J is TRBJ1-6, with D possibly TRBD1 on 6 matching bases. Germline V gives CDR1 SGDLS, CDR2 YYNGEE. V lost 0 bases to trimming and J lost 9 bases, with 19 bases between them. This CDR3 contains 17 residues. The CDR3, as DNA: TGTGCCAGCAGCGTAGGGCCAGGGGTTGAGTTCGTTTCACCCCTCCACTTT. Translation: CASSVGPGVEFVSPLHF.

The sample holds a few counts of this clone. This chain joins TRBV9 and TRBJ2-2; 8 bases are shared with TRBD1. Germline V gene lookup returns CDR1 SGDLS and CDR2 YYNGEE. V lost 0 bases, J lost 6 bases, and 7 bases stayed unmatched. This CDR3 comprises 16 residues. The CDR3 protein is CASSVEQGGSPGELFF. The DNA for the CDR3 is TGTGCCAGCAGCGTAGAACAGGGGGGTTCACCCGGGGAGCTGTTTTTT.

This chain connects TRBV2 to TRBJ2-5; D remains ambiguous. The CDR3 extends over 15 amino acids. The germline V and J ends were trimmed by 8 bases and 5 bases, with 21 bases remaining between them. Germline V gene sequence: CDR1 SNHLY, CDR2 FYNNEI. The CDR3 protein is CASGGLALPGETQYF. The DNA for the CDR3 is TGTGCCAGCGGCGGCTTGGCTCTTCCTGGGGAGACCCAGTACTTC.

This clone was counted a few times. This sequence joins TRBV5-4 and TRBJ2-7; TRBD2 matches 14 bases. CDR3 size: 17 residues. J lost 1 base, V lost 3 bases, and 6 bases had no gene match. Per germline, CDR1 SGHNT and CDR2 YYREEE (reference sequence). Written as DNA, the CDR3 is TGTGCCAGCAGCTCTGGACTAGCGGGAGGTCTTTCCTACGAGCAGTACTTC. It is translated as CASSSGLAGGLSYEQYF.

J is TRBJ1-2 and V is TRBV11-2; a possible D gene is TRBD1 (6 bases). Trimming left V 2 bases short and J 0 bases short, with 16 bases between. Per germline, CDR1 SGHAT and CDR2 FQNNGV. This CDR3 comprises 17 residues. The CDR3 here is CASSLSTGRNANYGYTF. In DNA, the CDR3 is TGTGCCAGCAGCTTATCAACAGGGCGAAATGCTAACTATGGCTACACCTTC.

The rearrangement uses TRBV29-1 and TRBJ2-1; 8 nucleotides agree with TRBD1. The CDR3 contains 14 residues. Trimming took 4 bases from V and 13 from J; bases not matched to a gene: 15. Germline loops: CDR1 SQVTM, CDR2 ANQGSEA. The CDR3 is CSVVDRGLKPGQFF. CDR3 coding DNA: TGCAGCGTTGTCGACAGGGGCCTCAAACCCGGACAGTTCTTC.

This rearrangement joins TRBV4-2 to TRBJ2-5; D might be TRBD1 (6 bases). The CDR3 is made up of 15 amino acids. Per the germline V gene, CDR1 is LGHNA and CDR2 is YNFKEQ. With 1 base removed from V and 1 base from J, the gap between germline ends came to 10 bases. The CDR3 DNA follows: TGTGCCAGCAGCCAAGGACGGGACATCCAAGAGACCCAGTACTTC. Translation gives CASSQGRDIQETQYF.

The chain employs TRBV11-1 and TRBJ1-1; D possibly corresponds to TRBD1 (5 bases). V shed 5 bases and J shed 0 bases, with 16 bases lying between them. The CDR3 totals 16 residues. CDR1 and CDR2 from the germline V gene are SGHAT and FQDESV (reference sequence). The CDR3 protein is CASSPVYQGVNTEAFF. The CDR3 region has the DNA TGTGCCAGCAGCCCCGTTTATCAGGGCGTGAACACTGAAGCTTTCTTT.

The J gene is TRBJ2-1, the V gene TRBV2; 10 nucleotides line up with TRBD2. Germline V lookup: CDR1 SNHLY, CDR2 FYNNEI. Unmatched junction bases numbered 11, after V lost 6 bases and J lost 9 bases. The CDR3 spans 15 residues. The chain's CDR3 is CASSSASGGVFEQFF. The DNA for the CDR3 is TGTGCCAGCAGCTCCGCTAGCGGGGGTGTGTTTGAGCAGTTCTTC.

The rearrangement links TRBV5-1 to TRBJ2-1; TRBD2 matches 11 bases. Germline CDR1 reads SGHRS; CDR2 reads YFSETQ. This CDR3 is 16 amino acids long. J lost 8 bases, V lost 5 bases, and 12 bases had no gene match. The CDR3 is CASRILLAGVIDEQFF. The CDR3 nucleotides read TGCGCCAGCAGGATCTTACTAGCGGGAGTTATAGATGAGCAGTTCTTC.

The table lists this clone with a few counts. The chain has TRBV16 and TRBJ1-3, with a weak D call TRBD1 (5 bases). The ends were cut back, 6 bases at V and 0 bases at J, with 15 bases in the middle. Germline loops: CDR1 KGHSY, CDR2 FQNENV. The CDR3 has 16 amino acids. The CDR3 region has the DNA TGTGCCAGCAGTCAAAGGGGCAGAAACTCTGGAAACACCATATATTTT. It codes for CASSQRGRNSGNTIYF. Variable domain in full (rest from reference TRBV16 and TRBJ1-3): GEEVAQTPKHLVRGEGQKAKLYCAPIKGHSYVFWYQQVLKNEFKFLISFQNENVFDETGMPKERFSAKCLPNSPCSLEIQATKLEDSAVYFCASSQRGRNSGNTIYFGEGSWLTVV.

This clone came up a few times. The rearrangement links TRBV7-3 to TRBJ2-7; 7 bases align to TRBD2. The CDR3 length is 15 residues. Germline CDR1 SGHTA, CDR2 FQGTGA. V lost 4 bases and J lost 2; bases outside the gene matches: 8. The CDR3 region is CASSSSGGSPYEQYF. The CDR3 DNA reads as TGTGCCAGCAGCTCCTCGGGGGGATCCCCCTACGAGCAGTACTTC.

The J gene is TRBJ1-1, the V gene TRBV19; D gene uncertain. The CDR3 covers 12 residues. The germline V gene has CDR1 LNHDA and CDR2 SQIVND (reference sequence). Trimming took off 5 bases at V and 3 bases at J, with 7 bases between the two ends. CDR3 residues: CASSPLDTEAFF. CDR3 DNA sequence: TGTGCCAGTAGTCCCCTCGACACTGAAGCTTTCTTT.